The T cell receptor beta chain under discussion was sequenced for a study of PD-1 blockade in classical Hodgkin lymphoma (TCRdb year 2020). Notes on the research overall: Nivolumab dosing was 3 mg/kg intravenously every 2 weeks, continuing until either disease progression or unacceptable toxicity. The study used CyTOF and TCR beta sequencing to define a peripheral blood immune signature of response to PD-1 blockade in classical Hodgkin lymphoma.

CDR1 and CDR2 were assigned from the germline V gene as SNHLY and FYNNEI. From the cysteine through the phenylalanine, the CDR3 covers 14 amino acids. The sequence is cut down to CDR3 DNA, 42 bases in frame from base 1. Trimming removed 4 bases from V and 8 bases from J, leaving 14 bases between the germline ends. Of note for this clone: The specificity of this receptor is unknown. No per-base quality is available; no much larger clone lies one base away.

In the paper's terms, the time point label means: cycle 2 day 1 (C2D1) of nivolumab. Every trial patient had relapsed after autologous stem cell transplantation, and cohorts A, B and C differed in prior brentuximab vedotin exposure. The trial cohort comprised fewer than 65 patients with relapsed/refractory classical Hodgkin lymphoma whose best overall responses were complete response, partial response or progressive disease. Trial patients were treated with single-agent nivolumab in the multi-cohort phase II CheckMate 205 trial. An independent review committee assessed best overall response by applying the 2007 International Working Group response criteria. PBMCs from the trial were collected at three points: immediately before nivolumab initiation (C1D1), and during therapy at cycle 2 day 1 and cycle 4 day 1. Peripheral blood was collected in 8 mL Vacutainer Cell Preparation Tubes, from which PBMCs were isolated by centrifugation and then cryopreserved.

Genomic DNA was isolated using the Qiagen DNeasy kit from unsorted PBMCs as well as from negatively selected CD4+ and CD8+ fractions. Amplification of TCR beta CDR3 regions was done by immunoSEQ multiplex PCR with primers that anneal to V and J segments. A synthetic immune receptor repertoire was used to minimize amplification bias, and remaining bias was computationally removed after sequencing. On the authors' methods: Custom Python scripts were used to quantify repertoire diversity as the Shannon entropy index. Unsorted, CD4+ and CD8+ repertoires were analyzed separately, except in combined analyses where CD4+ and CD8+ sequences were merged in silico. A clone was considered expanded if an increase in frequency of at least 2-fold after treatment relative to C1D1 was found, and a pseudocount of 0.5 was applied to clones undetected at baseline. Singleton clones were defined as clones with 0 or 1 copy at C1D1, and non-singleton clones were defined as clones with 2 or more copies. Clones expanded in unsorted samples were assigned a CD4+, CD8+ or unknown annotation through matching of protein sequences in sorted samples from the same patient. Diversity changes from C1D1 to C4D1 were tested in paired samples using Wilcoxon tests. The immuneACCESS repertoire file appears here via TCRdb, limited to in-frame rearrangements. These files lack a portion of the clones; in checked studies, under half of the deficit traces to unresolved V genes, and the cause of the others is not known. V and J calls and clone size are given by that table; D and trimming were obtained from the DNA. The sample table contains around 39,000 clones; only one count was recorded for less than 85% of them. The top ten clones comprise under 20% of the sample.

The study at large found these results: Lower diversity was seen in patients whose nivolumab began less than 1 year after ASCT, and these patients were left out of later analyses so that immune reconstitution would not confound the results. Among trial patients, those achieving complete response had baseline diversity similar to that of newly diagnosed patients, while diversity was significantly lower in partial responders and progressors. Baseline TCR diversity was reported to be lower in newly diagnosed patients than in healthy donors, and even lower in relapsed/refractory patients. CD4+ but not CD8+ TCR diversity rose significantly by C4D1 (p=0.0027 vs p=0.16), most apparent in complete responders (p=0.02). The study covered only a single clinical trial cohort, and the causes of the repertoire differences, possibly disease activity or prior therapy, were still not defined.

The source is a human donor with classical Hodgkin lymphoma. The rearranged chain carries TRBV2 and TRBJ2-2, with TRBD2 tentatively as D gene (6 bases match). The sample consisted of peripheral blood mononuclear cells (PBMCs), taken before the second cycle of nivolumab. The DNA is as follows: TGTGCCAGCAGTGGCGGGATTAAGGGAGGGGAGCTGTTTTTT. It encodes CASSGGIKGGELFF.